This T cell receptor (beta chain) came from a study of shared clonotypes between healthy human individuals (dated by TCRdb to 2018 to 2020). At the level of the whole study: The cohort included three men and a couple of women between 18 and 49 years of age. Leukapheresis yielded between about 0.9 and 9 billion PBMCs per donor. Libraries were prepared and TCR repertoires were sequenced by different laboratories using diverse techniques, in order to increase sequencing depth and limit assay-specific biases. To estimate repertoire size and how much clonotype sharing occurs between individuals, the study deeply sequenced the blood TCR repertoires of five healthy adults. For each donor, CD4 naive and CD4 memory were each run on three plates, CD8 naive on two plates, and CD8 memory on one plate. Overall study outcomes, separate from this receptor: Across four donors, about 5% of naive CD4, roughly 3.4% of naive CD8, approximately 2.5% of memory CD4, and 0.4% to 0.45% of memory CD8 clonotypes were shared. Naive subsets generally had larger estimated clonotype richness than memory subsets. Based on pairwise subsampling, the degree of clonotype sharing among donors was expected to be affected by sequencing depth. Rarefaction of sorted-subset datasets indicated incomplete sequencing despite the large sequencing depth. Sampling was restricted to blood, and TCR repertoires in tissues likely differ from the TCR repertoires found in blood. Higher generation probabilities were observed for clonotypes shared by all four sorted-subset donors than for non-shared clonotypes. Because the study included only a small number of donors, the genetic and exposure-history diversity represented was limited.

The donors were healthy, HIV-negative adults with no recently reported acute infections or vaccinations. Every donor was a Caucasian adult residing in Nashville, Tennessee, USA. CD4+ T cells were enriched by magnetic negative selection, after which naive cells were positively selected on CD45RA and the negative fraction was taken as the memory subset. After blood collection by leukapheresis, PBMCs were isolated using Ficoll-Histopaque density gradient centrifugation and then cryopreserved in the vapor phase of liquid nitrogen. Purity and quantity of every magnetically sorted T cell population were checked by analytical flow cytometry. Each sorted fraction had its genomic DNA isolated and then quantified by UV absorbance on a Nanodrop 2000c. Using the deep immunoSEQ assay, multiplex PCR amplified TCR CDR3 regions from genomic DNA. Extracted genomic DNA from each cell subset was distributed evenly across all wells of several immunoSEQ 96-well plates, and each plate was treated as a replicate. For sorted subsets, around 0.2 ug genomic DNA, equal to tens of thousands of T cell genomes, was loaded into each replicate PCR. The purified libraries were quantified using a Qubit 3.0 fluorometer, sized with a Bioanalyzer 2100, and then quantified again using the KAPA Library Quantification kit. Each immunoSEQ 96-well plate was sequenced on its own single-read 150-cycle Illumina NextSeq 550 flow cell. In the authors' own workflow: Because the immunoSEQ output included only junctional sequences and no quality scores, the filtering could not be the same as the filtering used for full-length reads. To assign V/J genes and CDR3, sequences were annotated against IMGT germline references using PyIR, a Python wrapper for IgBLAST v1.9. Reads were filtered out if the reads had weak V/J assignments (E-value above 1e-6), no CDR3, stop codons, out-of-frame junctions, or ambiguous translated residues. V3J clonotypes were defined by identical inferred V gene, J gene, and CDR3 amino acid sequence. Percentage overlap between repertoires was calculated by dividing the number of shared unique clonotypes by the size of the smaller repertoire. RTK rarefaction, the Chao1 estimator, and Recon v2.1 estimates of unobserved clonotypes were used to assess repertoire richness. OLGA was used to compute generation probabilities for all TCRbeta clonotypes that the gDNA method yielded from four donors. Sourced from immuneACCESS, this table was stored by TCRdb with only in-frame sequences that have V and J called. A share of the clones is absent; for the studies checked, an unresolved V gene accounts for under half, and the remainder has no known explanation. V and J calls and clone size are as listed in that table; D and trimming were resolved from the DNA. This sample comprises over 700,000 clones, about two thirds of them detected only once. Clones ranked in the top ten supply around 1.7% of the sample.

Details on this clone: No cognate antigen has been identified for it. Nothing much larger sits one base from this clone, and base qualities are not available.

CDR1 and CDR2 (SGHVS, FQNEAQ) derive from the germline V gene. The CDR3 contains 14 residues, cysteine and phenylalanine counted. The read is trimmed to its CDR3 DNA, 42 bases read in frame from base 1. Trimming removed 3 bases from V and 5 bases from J; the gene matches leave 5 bases unexplained. The receptor was isolated from a woman in her twenties or thirties in good health. The source material was memory CD4+ T cells sorted from blood. Per the publication, the cell subset or site label means: CD45RA-negative fraction. The chain is made from TRBV7-8 and TRBJ2-3; TRBD2 agrees with 7 junctional bases. The DNA is as follows: TGTGCCAGCAGCTTTGGACTAGGACGAGATACGCAGTATTTT. This gives the protein CASSFGLGRDTQYF.